This is a list of T cell receptor beta chains from one sample in a study of Ad26.COV2.S vaccination and SARS-CoV-2 variants. Profiling relied on immunoSEQ multiplex PCR, and the TCRdb table lists in-frame clones only, not all of them. The sample includes 400,000 to 500,000 clones, roughly nine tenths of them seen just once. The sequencing here drew on peripheral blood, taken in a trial of Ad26.COV2.S vaccine versus placebo. The origin of the receptors is a person between 18 and 65 years old who received the Ad26.COV2.S COVID-19 vaccine or a placebo. Both conserved end residues are part of each CDR3. D genes are given only for firm matches.

j_call	d_call	v_call	cdr3_aa
TRBJ2-1	TRBD2	TRBV5-1	CASSLETSGGGPQQFF
TRBJ2-1	-	TRBV6-1	CASSEAGFAGNNEQFF
TRBJ2-2	-	TRBV18	CASSPNSPENTGELFF
TRBJ2-5	TRBD2	TRBV4-1	CASSSITSGGNQYF
TRBJ2-2	TRBD1	TRBV28	CASSSGDRVAGELFF
TRBJ2-7	-	TRBV6-1	CASSEVAWENSYEQYF
TRBJ2-3	-	TRBV29-1	CSVRSNRGQDTQYF
TRBJ2-1	-	TRBV2	CASSVEGRGFGEQFF
TRBJ2-2	-	TRBV20-1	CSASGGLNTGELFF
TRBJ2-1	-	TRBV5-1	CASSLAVVFGGEQFF
TRBJ2-1	-	TRBV6-2/TRBV6-3	CASSPGFPEFF
TRBJ2-3	-	TRBV7-9	CASSLWSGSTDTQYF
TRBJ2-7	-	TRBV27	CASSFRDASYEQYF
TRBJ2-1	-	TRBV7-3	CASSLEGRSYNEQFF
TRBJ2-6	TRBD1	TRBV6-6	CASSPRGNGANVLTF
TRBJ1-1	TRBD1	TRBV20-1	CSASAYRGGTEAFF
TRBJ2-2	TRBD2	TRBV6-4	CASSDSGGAGELFF
TRBJ1-4	TRBD1	TRBV5-4	CASSWGQGAQKLFF
TRBJ1-1	TRBD1	TRBV5-1	CASSETGGRTEAFF
TRBJ1-1	TRBD1	TRBV7-2	CASSLDRGTEAFF
TRBJ1-2	-	TRBV6-5	CASREAGYYGYTF
TRBJ2-3	-	TRBV2	CASSEVVEDTQYF
TRBJ2-5	TRBD2	TRBV7-7	CASSLAPTGGGKETQYF
TRBJ1-5	-	TRBV5-1	CASSLHPGGGGGTQHF
TRBJ1-1	-	TRBV10-1	CASERTLKNTEAFF
TRBJ1-1	-	TRBV7-3	CASSLGMGTEAFF
TRBJ1-1	-	TRBV10-3	CASQGGRETYTEAFF
TRBJ1-5	-	TRBV28	CASSLGQPQHF
TRBJ2-2	-	TRBV7-2	CASSLDREGTNTGELFF
TRBJ1-2	-	TRBV10-3	CAISESPGWPYNGYTF
TRBJ1-6	-	TRBV6-5	CASSYVDTDSPLHF
TRBJ2-1	TRBD2	TRBV9	CASSDGTSGGDSSYNEQFF
TRBJ1-5	-	TRBV2	CASSLHRPQSINQPQHF
TRBJ2-7	-	TRBV3-1/TRBV3-2	CASSQRDSPPYEQYF
TRBJ2-5	-	TRBV9	CASSVRGVGQETQYF
TRBJ2-5	-	TRBV29-1	CSGWWRETQYF
TRBJ2-1	-	TRBV7-3	CASSVSGHYNEQFF
TRBJ2-5	-	TRBV4-1	CASSQGGTTSETQYF
TRBJ2-5	-	TRBV4-1	CASSQGRTQETQYF
TRBJ2-3	-	TRBV4-3	CASSQEWDGVPQYF